This T cell receptor beta chain stems from a study of monozygotic twins with inflammatory bowel disease. CDR1 is SGHRS, CDR2 YFSETQ, per germline. CDR3 length: 14 residues. TCRdb reanalyzed the 5' RACE reads, giving one entry per CDR3 protein sequence and no DNA. This table holds about 160,000 distinct CDR3 sequences. The origin of this receptor is a human donor with ulcerative colitis or Crohn's disease, or a healthy co-twin of an affected twin (not recorded which). This rearrangement joins TRBV5-1 to TRBJ2-4; the D call of TRBD1 rests on TCRdb alone, since no DNA is present to check it. What was sequenced was blood. This CDR3 is CASSVGDRKNIQYF.